This T cell receptor (beta chain) was sequenced during a study of CD8+ T cells in alopecia areata. Study observations and caveats: Clonality in lesional scalp, especially alopecia totalis/universalis, exceeded that of normal scalp.

This clone appeared a single time. Antigen specificity is unknown. Trimming removed 7 bases from V and 0 bases from J, with 12 bases in between. The CDR3 extends over 14 amino acids. From germline, CDR1 is MNHNS and CDR2 SASEGT. Investigators isolated RNA and reverse transcribed it into cDNA to act as the sequencing template. Clones were read by immunoSEQ multiplex PCR, and TCRdb kept only the in-frame ones, dropping some. The table shows roughly 250,000 clones, with 60% occurring only once. Treatment given: oral pan-JAK inhibitor, 5-10 mg twice daily. This clonotype was obtained from a human donor with alopecia areata. The genes are TRBV6-1 and TRBJ2-5; no clear D. Specimen: CD4+ T cells sorted from blood, collected at week 52, from a patient treated with tofacitinib. CDR3: CASNDLQYQETQYF. The CDR3 DNA follows: TGTGCCAGCAATGATCTCCAGTACCAAGAGACCCAGTACTTC.